This is a list of T cell receptor beta chains from one sample in a study of regulatory T cells in long-lasting Graves disease. TCRdb fed the multiplex PCR reads into MiXCR, producing one record per CDR3 protein. The profile shows some 410,000 distinct CDR3 sequences, about 15% of them singletons. These data were likewise used in another study, on T cells in Graves' hyperthyroidism and ophthalmopathy.

The sequencing here drew on peripheral blood mononuclear cells (PBMCs), taken at new diagnosis, from a patient treated with antithyroid drugs. Every receptor here comes from a woman in her thirties with Graves disease. The CDR3 runs from the conserved cysteine through the conserved F or W. The order of the fields is V gene, J gene, D gene, clone size, CDR3 DNA, CDR3 protein. The D gene is left open where the match is weak. Size values are once, few and many counts, or a class for expanded clones, and some rows have none.

TRBV7-2,TRBJ2-3,-,once,TGTGCCAGCAGCTTTGCCGCCAGTAGCACAGATACGCAGTATTTT,CASSFAASSTDTQYF
TRBV2,TRBJ2-5,-,many,TGTGCCAGCAACAGGGCGTTATTACAAGAGACCCAGTACTTC,CASNRALLQETQYF
TRBV9,TRBJ2-7,-,-,TGTGCCAGCAGCGTAGTGGTGGAGGACGAGCAGTACTTC,CASSVVVEDEQYF
TRBV6-1,TRBJ1-5,-,few,TGTGCCAGCAGAGGGACCGAGTATCAGCCCCAGCATTTT,CASRGTEYQPQHF
TRBV25-1,TRBJ1-2,-,few,TGTGCCAGCTACGGGGGGCTGAACTATGGCTACACCTTC,CASYGGLNYGYTF
TRBV11-2,TRBJ1-1,-,-,TGTGCCAGCAGACGCGACAGAGCTTACACTGGAGCTTTCTTT,CASRRDRAYTGAFF
TRBV20-1,TRBJ2-3,TRBD2,many,TGCAGTGCTTTGACTAGCGGAAGCACAGATACGCAGTATTTT,CSALTSGSTDTQYF
TRBV27,TRBJ1-2,TRBD1,many,TGTGCCAGCAGTCTAGAAGGGACAGGGGGTATCTATGGCTACACCTTC,CASSLEGTGGIYGYTF
TRBV25-1,TRBJ2-5,-,few,TGTGCCAGCATCCAAACAGGGAGAGAGACCCAGTACTTC,CASIQTGRETQYF
TRBV18,TRBJ1-4,-,many,TGTGCCAGCTCACCATTAGGGATTCGAGATGAAAAACTGTTTTTT,CASSPLGIRDEKLFF
TRBV11-2,TRBJ1-1,TRBD1,many,TGTGCCAGCAGCCTGAAGGGACAGGGACTGAACACTGAAGCTTTCTTT,CASSLKGQGLNTEAFF
TRBV28,TRBJ2-5,TRBD2,many,TGTGCCAGCAGCCGACTAGCGGAGCTCCAAGAGACCCAGTACTTC,CASSRLAELQETQYF
TRBV27,TRBJ1-5,-,-,TGTGCCAGCAGTCCGAGCGGGGGCAAGAGCAATCAGCCCCAGCATTTT,CASSPSGGKSNQPQHF
TRBV7-3,TRBJ2-3,TRBD2,many,TGTGCCAGCAGCCGGGCGGGAGGCCGGAGCACAGATACGCAGTATTTT,CASSRAGGRSTDTQYF
TRBV20-1,TRBJ1-2,-,many,TGCAGTGCTAGAGATCCCGTGGGCCTTTACTATGGCTACACCTTC,CSARDPVGLYYGYTF
TRBV29-1,TRBJ2-5,TRBD1,many,TGCAGCGTTTCCGGGACAGGCCAGACCCAGTACTTC,CSVSGTGQTQYF
TRBV12-3/TRBV12-4,TRBJ2-1,TRBD2,many,TGTGCCAGCAGGGAACTAGCGGGAGGGCCGGGCTCCTACAATGAGCAGTTCTTC,CASRELAGGPGSYNEQFF
TRBV20-1,TRBJ1-2,TRBD1,many,TGCAGTGCCCAGGGAGGGGGCGGCTATGGCTACACCTTC,CSAQGGGGYGYTF
TRBV28,TRBJ2-7,TRBD2,-,TGTGCCAGCAGTTTAGCGGGAGGGCCCCCTGAGCAGTACTTC,CASSLAGGPPEQYF
TRBV10-3,TRBJ2-1,-,many,TGTGCCATCAGGGGGGGTGTTCACAGCTACAATGAGCAGTTCTTC,CAIRGGVHSYNEQFF
TRBV7-6,TRBJ2-1,TRBD1,many,TGTGCCAGCAGCCAGGGGACAGCCCTGAGGTCCTACAATGAGCAGTTCTTC,CASSQGTALRSYNEQFF
TRBV24-1,TRBJ2-1,-,many,TGTGCCACCAGTGATCGCAAAACAGGGGGAGGGCACAATGAGCAGTTCTTC,CATSDRKTGGGHNEQFF
TRBV4-3,TRBJ2-1,-,few,TGCGCCAGCAGCCAAGGTGGGGTCGCGGCGCAGTTCTTC,CASSQGGVAAQFF
TRBV18,TRBJ2-5,-,few,TGTGCCAGCTCACGACAGTCGGGGGAGACCCAGTACTTC,CASSRQSGETQYF
TRBV12-3/TRBV12-4,TRBJ2-7,TRBD2,many,TGTGCCAGCAGTTTGGGGACTATCAACTACGAGCAGTACTTC,CASSLGTINYEQYF
TRBV29-1,TRBJ1-4,-,few,TGCAGCGTCGGTGACTTGGGCGGGGAAAAACTGTTTTTT,CSVGDLGGEKLFF